The T cell receptor beta chain under discussion was sequenced for a study of OX40 agonist ivuxolimab in advanced cancers. Assay: immunoSEQ multiplex PCR; the TCRdb copy retains only in-frame clones and omits some. This table holds 85,000 to 100,000 clones, 94% found once. The cohort excluded patients with autoimmune disease history or systemic immunosuppression. Blood draws occurred at baseline, cycle 4 day 1, and cycle 7 day 1. The germline gives CDR1 SGHTA, CDR2 FQGTGA. This CDR3 spans 15 amino acids. V lost 5 bases to trimming and J lost 2 bases, with 14 bases between them. This chain connects TRBV7-3 to TRBJ2-3; perhaps TRBD2 as D (5 bases). The sequence was collected from an adult with an advanced solid tumor such as melanoma, head and neck, liver or kidney cancer. The material was CD4+ or CD8+ T cells sorted from blood, obtained in a trial of the OX40 agonist ivuxolimab. The CDR3 nucleotides are TGTGCCAGCAGCCTATATAGCGAGACCACAGATACGCAGTATTTT. Translated: CASSLYSETTDTQYF.